The source of this T cell receptor (beta chain) is a study of T cells in narcolepsy. This clone was observed a single time. The antigen is not known. Study-wide findings and caveats: Autoreactive HCRT-specific and TRIB2-specific clonotypes were marked in same-patient CSF-versus-blood CD4+ comparisons. Reportedly, autoreactive clonotypes were serially detected in patients' blood but not controls'.

The protocol was immunoSEQ multiplex PCR, while the TCRdb copy is restricted to in-frame clones and leaves out a portion. The repertoire holds approximately 20,000 clones, with roughly 94% as singletons. The CDR3 sequence is 15 residues long. Trimming took 4 bases from V and 3 from J; bases not matched to a gene: 7. CDR1 SGHNT and CDR2 YYREEE come from the germline V gene (reference sequence). The chain has TRBV5-4 and TRBJ2-1, with 7 bases aligning to TRBD2. The sample taken for sequencing was CD45RA- memory CD4+ T cells from PBMCs. This clonotype was sampled from a human donor with narcolepsy. CDR3 bases: TGTGCCAGCAGCCCTGGGACTAACGTCTACAATGAGCAGTTCTTC. Protein product: CASSPGTNVYNEQFF.